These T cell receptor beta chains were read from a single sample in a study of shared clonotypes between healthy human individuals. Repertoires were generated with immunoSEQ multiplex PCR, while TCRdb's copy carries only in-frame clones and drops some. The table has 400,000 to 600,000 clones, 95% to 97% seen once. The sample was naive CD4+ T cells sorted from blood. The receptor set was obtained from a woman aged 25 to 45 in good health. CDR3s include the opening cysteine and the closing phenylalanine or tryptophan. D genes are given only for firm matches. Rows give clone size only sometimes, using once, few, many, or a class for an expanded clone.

CDR3: CASSFIGSEETQYF
DNA: TGCGCCAGCAGCTTTATAGGGTCGGAAGAGACCCAGTACTTC
length: 14
size: -
J: TRBJ2-5
D: -
V: TRBV5-1

CDR3: CASSSPGTGWYGYTF
DNA: TGTGCCAGCAGTTCCCCCGGGACAGGGTGGTATGGCTACACCTTC
length: 15
size: -
J: TRBJ1-2
D: TRBD1
V: TRBV28

CDR3: CASSPLVIQASYEQYF
DNA: TGTGCCAGCTCACCACTCGTCATCCAGGCGTCCTACGAGCAGTACTTC
length: 16
size: -
J: TRBJ2-7
D: -
V: TRBV18

CDR3: CASRTGTGNTDTQYF
DNA: TGCGCCAGCAGAACCGGGACGGGTAACACAGATACGCAGTATTTT
length: 15
size: -
J: TRBJ2-3
D: -
V: TRBV5-1

CDR3: CASSLDLRFSQPQHF
DNA: TGTGCCAGCAGCTTAGATTTAAGGTTTAGTCAGCCCCAGCATTTT
length: 15
size: -
J: TRBJ1-5
D: -
V: TRBV11-2

CDR3: CASSLLAGGETQYF
DNA: TGTGCCAGCAGTTTATTGGCAGGGGGAGAGACCCAGTACTTC
length: 14
size: -
J: TRBJ2-5
D: TRBD1
V: TRBV28

CDR3: CASSRGIASNQPQHF
DNA: TGTGCCAGCAGTAGGGGGATCGCGAGCAATCAGCCCCAGCATTTT
length: 15
size: few
J: TRBJ1-5
D: -
V: TRBV6-5

CDR3: CASRTGRQGGGYTF
DNA: TGTGCCAGCAGAACCGGGAGGCAGGGAGGAGGCTACACCTTC
length: 14
size: -
J: TRBJ1-2
D: -
V: TRBV2

CDR3: CASSLAGTGNPGELFF
DNA: TGCGCCAGCAGCTTGGCCGGGACAGGGAACCCCGGGGAGCTGTTTTTT
length: 16
size: -
J: TRBJ2-2
D: TRBD1
V: TRBV5-1

CDR3: CASSSGAYEQYF
DNA: TGTGCCAGCAGCTCGGGAGCTTACGAGCAGTACTTC
length: 12
size: -
J: TRBJ2-7
D: -
V: TRBV7-8

CDR3: CATYNSNTGELFF
DNA: TGTGCCACCTACAATTCGAACACCGGGGAGCTGTTTTTT
length: 13
size: -
J: TRBJ2-2
D: -
V: TRBV28

CDR3: CATREGGVETQYF
DNA: TGTGCCACACGGGAAGGGGGCGTGGAGACCCAGTACTTC
length: 13
size: once
J: TRBJ2-5
D: TRBD1
V: TRBV28

CDR3: CASRPGQAIYEQYF
DNA: TGCGCCAGTCGCCCGGGGCAGGCCATCTACGAGCAGTACTTC
length: 14
size: -
J: TRBJ2-7
D: -
V: TRBV5-1

CDR3: CASSYSANRSGNTIYF
DNA: TGTGCCAGCAGTTACTCGGCCAACCGCTCTGGAAACACCATATATTTT
length: 16
size: -
J: TRBJ1-3
D: -
V: TRBV6-5

CDR3: CASTPPPPSDEQFF
DNA: TGTGCCAGCACTCCCCCGCCCCCTAGCGATGAGCAGTTCTTC
length: 14
size: -
J: TRBJ2-1
D: -
V: TRBV5-6

CDR3: CASSSYLAGPQHF
DNA: TGTGCCAGCAGTTCCTATCTTGCTGGGCCCCAGCATTTT
length: 13
size: -
J: TRBJ1-5
D: -
V: TRBV28

CDR3: CASSQGTSSDTDTQYF
DNA: TGCGCCAGCAGCCAAGGTACTAGCAGTGACACAGATACGCAGTATTTT
length: 16
size: -
J: TRBJ2-3
D: -
V: TRBV4-1

CDR3: CASSRDRLNTEAFF
DNA: TGTGCCAGCTCCAGAGACAGATTGAACACTGAAGCTTTCTTT
length: 14
size: -
J: TRBJ1-1
D: -
V: TRBV18

CDR3: CASSLTPDTQYF
DNA: TGCGCCAGCAGCCTGACCCCAGATACGCAGTATTTT
length: 12
size: -
J: TRBJ2-3
D: -
V: TRBV5-1

CDR3: CASSQIKWASGSPRVEQFF
DNA: TGCGCCAGCAGCCAAATTAAATGGGCTAGCGGGAGCCCCAGGGTTGAGCAGTTCTTC
length: 19
size: -
J: TRBJ2-1
D: TRBD2
V: TRBV4-1

CDR3: CASSLGFRENTIYF
DNA: TGTGCCAGCAGCTTGGGCTTCAGAGAAAACACCATATATTTT
length: 14
size: -
J: TRBJ1-3
D: -
V: TRBV7-9

CDR3: CASSYGDRGRIEQFF
DNA: TGTGCCAGCAGTTACGGGGACAGGGGGCGCATTGAGCAGTTCTTC
length: 15
size: once
J: TRBJ2-1
D: TRBD1
V: TRBV6-7

CDR3: CSALDRGETQYF
DNA: TGCAGCGCACTGGACAGGGGAGAGACCCAGTACTTC
length: 12
size: -
J: TRBJ2-5
D: TRBD1
V: TRBV29-1

CDR3: CASSGQGFTGELFF
DNA: TGTGCCAGTAGCGGACAGGGCTTCACCGGGGAGCTGTTTTTT
length: 14
size: -
J: TRBJ2-2
D: TRBD1
V: TRBV19

CDR3: CATSRDLGERGYTF
DNA: TGTGCCACCAGCAGAGATTTGGGAGAACGAGGCTACACCTTC
length: 14
size: few
J: TRBJ1-2
D: -
V: TRBV15

CDR3: CARTDEQYF
DNA: TGTGCCCGTACGGACGAGCAGTACTTC
length: 9
size: -
J: TRBJ2-7
D: -
V: TRBV18

CDR3: CAISERGRMNEQFF
DNA: TGTGCCATCAGTGAGCGGGGGCGCATGAATGAGCAGTTCTTC
length: 14
size: -
J: TRBJ2-1
D: -
V: TRBV10-3

CDR3: CASSFGRKGYNEQFF
DNA: TGCGCCAGCAGCTTCGGCAGAAAAGGGTACAATGAGCAGTTCTTC
length: 15
size: -
J: TRBJ2-1
D: -
V: TRBV5-1

CDR3: CSVGGPRGDEQFF
DNA: TGCAGCGTTGGGGGGCCTAGAGGCGATGAGCAGTTCTTC
length: 13
size: -
J: TRBJ2-1
D: -
V: TRBV29-1

CDR3: CASSSEGRNTEAFF
DNA: TGTGCCAGCAGTTCCGAGGGGAGGAACACTGAAGCTTTCTTT
length: 14
size: -
J: TRBJ1-1
D: -
V: TRBV7-3

CDR3: CSVDQGRLGEQYF
DNA: TGCAGCGTTGATCAGGGTCGATTGGGCGAGCAGTACTTC
length: 13
size: -
J: TRBJ2-7
D: -
V: TRBV29-1

CDR3: CASSLGTGSNGETQYF
DNA: TGTGCCAGCAGTTTAGGTACAGGGTCAAATGGGGAGACCCAGTACTTC
length: 16
size: once
J: TRBJ2-5
D: -
V: TRBV28

CDR3: CASSLRQGYEQYF
DNA: TGTGCCAGCAGCTTAAGACAGGGTTACGAGCAGTACTTC
length: 13
size: -
J: TRBJ2-7
D: TRBD1
V: TRBV7-2

CDR3: CASSLVADRNSNQPQHF
DNA: TGTGCCAGCAGCTTAGTGGCGGACAGAAATAGCAATCAGCCCCAGCATTTT
length: 17
size: -
J: TRBJ1-5
D: -
V: TRBV7-2

CDR3: CASSGTSGGRVGEQYF
DNA: TGCGCCAGCAGCGGGACTAGCGGGGGAAGAGTAGGCGAGCAGTACTTC
length: 16
size: -
J: TRBJ2-7
D: TRBD2
V: TRBV5-1

CDR3: CASSLGLGEQYF
DNA: TGTGCCAGCAGCTTAGGGTTGGGCGAGCAGTACTTC
length: 12
size: few
J: TRBJ2-7
D: -
V: TRBV7-9

CDR3: CASSLRTGDYEQYF
DNA: TGTGCCAGCAGCCTAAGGACAGGAGACTACGAGCAGTACTTC
length: 14
size: -
J: TRBJ2-7
D: TRBD1
V: TRBV5-6

CDR3: CASIPDWIRNTGELFF
DNA: TGTGCCAGCATCCCCGACTGGATAAGGAACACCGGGGAGCTGTTTTTT
length: 16
size: -
J: TRBJ2-2
D: -
V: TRBV5-8

CDR3: CASGHGQSYGYTF
DNA: TGTGCTAGTGGTCACGGACAGAGCTATGGCTACACCTTC
length: 13
size: -
J: TRBJ1-2
D: -
V: TRBV12-5

CDR3: CASSLGVAGGLAGSEQFF
DNA: TGTGCCAGCAGCTTAGGAGTAGCCGGAGGACTAGCGGGAAGTGAGCAGTTCTTC
length: 18
size: -
J: TRBJ2-1
D: TRBD2
V: TRBV7-2

CDR3: CASSSPASGSYEQYF
DNA: TGTGCCAGCAGCTCGCCAGCTAGCGGGTCCTACGAGCAGTACTTC
length: 15
size: once
J: TRBJ2-7
D: TRBD2
V: TRBV7-9

CDR3: CASSQPLIRRYYGYTF
DNA: TGCGCCAGCAGCCAACCCCTAATCCGGCGGTACTATGGCTACACCTTC
length: 16
size: -
J: TRBJ1-2
D: -
V: TRBV4-1

CDR3: CASSLDEREQFF
DNA: TGTGCCAGCAGCTTAGACGAACGTGAGCAGTTCTTC
length: 12
size: -
J: TRBJ2-1
D: -
V: TRBV11-2

CDR3: CASTTAPRATEAFF
DNA: TGTGCCAGCACTACAGCACCCAGGGCCACTGAAGCTTTCTTT
length: 14
size: -
J: TRBJ1-1
D: -
V: TRBV6-5

CDR3: CASSGPTSVGEQYF
DNA: TGTGCCAGCAGTGGACCGACTAGCGTGGGCGAGCAGTACTTC
length: 14
size: -
J: TRBJ2-7
D: TRBD2
V: TRBV28

CDR3: CASSLISGRSTDTQYF
DNA: TGTGCCAGCAGCCTGATTAGCGGGAGAAGCACAGATACGCAGTATTTT
length: 16
size: -
J: TRBJ2-3
D: TRBD2
V: TRBV28

CDR3: CASSLRGVETQYF
DNA: TGTGCCAGCAGTCTCAGGGGAGTTGAGACCCAGTACTTC
length: 13
size: -
J: TRBJ2-5
D: -
V: TRBV27

CDR3: CASSLGGSETQYF
DNA: TGTGCCAGCAGCCTAGGGGGTTCGGAGACCCAGTACTTC
length: 13
size: -
J: TRBJ2-5
D: -
V: TRBV11-3

CDR3: CASSLSGRDEQFF
DNA: TGTGCCAGCAGTTTAAGCGGGAGGGATGAGCAGTTCTTC
length: 13
size: -
J: TRBJ2-1
D: TRBD2
V: TRBV28

CDR3: CSVRHGVNTDTQYF
DNA: TGCAGCGTGCGACACGGGGTTAACACAGATACGCAGTATTTT
length: 14
size: once
J: TRBJ2-3
D: -
V: TRBV29-1

CDR3: CASSSQGTYGQETQYF
DNA: TGTGCCAGCAGTTCCCAAGGGACTTACGGCCAAGAGACCCAGTACTTC
length: 16
size: -
J: TRBJ2-5
D: -
V: TRBV6-5

CDR3: CASSRPSAYTGELFF
DNA: TGTGCCAGCAGCAGACCTAGCGCCTACACCGGGGAGCTGTTTTTT
length: 15
size: -
J: TRBJ2-2
D: -
V: TRBV7-2

CDR3: CASRGGPVYEQYF
DNA: TGTGCCAGCAGAGGGGGACCGGTCTACGAGCAGTACTTC
length: 13
size: -
J: TRBJ2-7
D: -
V: TRBV28

CDR3: CASSLDRVATDTQYF
DNA: TGCGCCAGCAGCTTGGACAGGGTGGCCACAGATACGCAGTATTTT
length: 15
size: -
J: TRBJ2-3
D: -
V: TRBV5-1

CDR3: CASSLGGRPSEQYF
DNA: TGTGCCAGCAGTCTAGGGGGGAGGCCCAGCGAGCAGTACTTC
length: 14
size: -
J: TRBJ2-7
D: -
V: TRBV28